This TCR beta chain was captured in a study of blood T cell repertoires in COVID-19. Study-level information: Sample material is recorded as cDNA or gDNA derived from T cells, B-cell-depleted T cells, or PBMCs.

The CDR3 is 18 amino acids. V was clipped by 4 bases and J by 3 bases; unmatched bases: 6. Germline lookup yields CDR1 KGHDR and CDR2 SFDVKD. Two negative PCRs, clearance, or symptom resolution had been documented for recovered Cohort 3 donors. Original data processing: Reference gene primer amplification yielded estimated nucleated cell counts. Sequenced by immunoSEQ multiplex PCR; TCRdb stores in-frame clones only, minus some. D and trimming were read from the DNA, whereas the V and J calls and clone size are those reported in that table. This table has some 180,000 clones, about 85% appearing once.

The V gene is TRBV24-1, the J gene TRBJ2-1, with 15 bases lining up with TRBD2. The sequence was collected from a middle-aged man who had recovered from COVID-19. Sequencing was carried out using PBMCs or T cells enriched from blood (not recorded which). The CDR3 coding sequence is TGTGCCACCAGTGACTGGACTAGCGGGAGGGCCCTCTACAATGAGCAGTTCTTC. It codes for CATSDWTSGRALYNEQFF.